This T cell receptor (beta chain) was sequenced during a study of memory CD4+ T cells and cytomegalovirus serostatus. Study details: Healthy Belgian adult donors included fewer than 10 CMV-positive and 24 CMV-negative people.

Germline V gives CDR1 SGHDT, CDR2 YYEEEE. The CDR3 length is 14 residues. V was pared by 4 bases and J by 8 bases, with 16 bases between. Libraries were prepared by immunoSEQ multiplex PCR; TCRdb keeps only in-frame clonotypes and omits some of them. The sample holds about 82,000 clones; more than 70% are singletons and the top ten take roughly 0.79%. Study results and caveats: Suggested: most of the CMV-linked TCR signature lies in CD4+ memory cells.

To note about this clone: The target antigen is unknown.

Single viable CD3+CD4+CD8-CD45RO+ cells were sorted as the memory CD4+ T cells. Serum IgG to CMV pp150, pp28, p38 and p52 defined serostatus. Sequencing used memory CD4+ T cells from blood. The TCR sequence derives from an adult in good health and CMV-seronegative. The V call is TRBV5-6, the J call TRBJ2-1; D may be TRBD1 (5 bases). CDR3 protein: CASSGPFQGDEQFF. The CDR3, as DNA: TGTGCCAGCAGCGGACCGTTTCAAGGGGATGAGCAGTTCTTC.